A single sample gave rise to the 3 T cell receptor beta chains below, sequenced in a study of CD8 T cells in ankylosing spondylitis. In TCRdb, the 5' RACE reads were re-called with MiXCR into one record per CDR3 protein. The sample includes 300,000 to 350,000 distinct CDR3 sequences, roughly 14% of them seen just once. Sequencing was done on a sample of blood, either unsorted or a sorted T cell fraction (not recorded which). These TCRs come from a male donor with ankylosing spondylitis or in good health (not recorded which).

This clonotype occurred a few times. The V and J genes are TRBV10-3 and TRBJ1-3; 8 bases fit TRBD1. After removal of 1 base from V and 0 bases from J, the junction contained 8 bases not matched to a gene. Germline-derived CDR1 and CDR2 are ENHRY and SYGVKD. The CDR3 runs 18 residues. The CDR3 DNA sequence: TGTGCCATCAGTGAGTTGGGGACAGGCAAACGCTCTGGAAACACCATATATTTT. Translation gives CAISELGTGKRSGNTIYF.

This clonotype was detected only a few times. The chain has TRBV6-6 and TRBJ2-7; D might be TRBD2 (5 bases). In germline, CDR1 is MNHNY, CDR2 SVGAGI (reference sequence). This CDR3 comprises 12 residues. Trimming removed 3 bases at V and 7 bases at J, with 10 bases between. The CDR3 coding sequence is TGTGCCAGCAGTTATCGGGGAAATGAGCAGTACTTC. This sequence encodes CASSYRGNEQYF.

This clonotype was seen more than once but under ten times. The CDR3 nucleotides read TGTGCCAGCAGCTTGACAGGGTCAACTAATGAAAAACTGTTTTTT. Its protein product is CASSLTGSTNEKLFF. The chain uses TRBV5-4 and TRBJ1-4; D possibly corresponds to TRBD1 (6 bases). CDR3 size: 15 residues. Germline-derived CDR1 and CDR2 are SGHNT and YYREEE (reference sequence). The germline V and J ends were trimmed by 1 base and 0 bases, with 7 bases remaining between them.